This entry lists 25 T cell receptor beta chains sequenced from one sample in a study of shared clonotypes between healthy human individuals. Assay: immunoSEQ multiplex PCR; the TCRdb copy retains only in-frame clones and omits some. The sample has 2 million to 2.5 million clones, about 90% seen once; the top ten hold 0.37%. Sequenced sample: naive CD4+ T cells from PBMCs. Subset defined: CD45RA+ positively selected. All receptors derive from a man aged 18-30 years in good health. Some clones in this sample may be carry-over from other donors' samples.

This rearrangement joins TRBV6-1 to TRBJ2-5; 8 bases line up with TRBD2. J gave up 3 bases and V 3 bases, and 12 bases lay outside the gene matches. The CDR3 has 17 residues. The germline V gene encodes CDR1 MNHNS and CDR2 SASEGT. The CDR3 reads CASSEGLLSSGEETQYF. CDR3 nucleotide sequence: TGTGCCAGCAGTGAGGGGTTACTGAGTAGCGGGGAAGAGACCCAGTACTTC.

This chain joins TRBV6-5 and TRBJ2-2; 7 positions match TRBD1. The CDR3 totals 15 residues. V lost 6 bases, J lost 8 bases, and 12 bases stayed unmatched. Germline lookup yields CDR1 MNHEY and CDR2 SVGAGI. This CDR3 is CASSQTTGNVGELFF. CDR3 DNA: TGTGCCAGCAGCCAGACGACAGGGAATGTGGGGGAGCTGTTTTTT.

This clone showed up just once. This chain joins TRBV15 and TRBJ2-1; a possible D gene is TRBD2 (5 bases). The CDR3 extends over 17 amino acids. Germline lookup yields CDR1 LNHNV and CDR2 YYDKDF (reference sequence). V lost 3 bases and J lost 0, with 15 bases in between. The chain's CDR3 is CATSRPWSGSSYNEQFF. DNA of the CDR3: TGTGCCACCAGCAGGCCGTGGTCTGGGAGCTCCTACAATGAGCAGTTCTTC.

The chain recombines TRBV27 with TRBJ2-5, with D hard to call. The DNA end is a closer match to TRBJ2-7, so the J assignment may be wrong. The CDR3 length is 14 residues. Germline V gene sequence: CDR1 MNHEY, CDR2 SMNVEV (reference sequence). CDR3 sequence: CASSRRPDVYEQYF. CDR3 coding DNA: TGTGCCAGCAGCCGCCGTCCGGACGTCTACGAGCAGTACTTC.

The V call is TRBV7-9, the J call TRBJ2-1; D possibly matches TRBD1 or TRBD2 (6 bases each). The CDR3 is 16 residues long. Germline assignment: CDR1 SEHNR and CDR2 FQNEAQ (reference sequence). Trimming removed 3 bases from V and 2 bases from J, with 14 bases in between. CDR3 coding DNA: TGTGCCAGCAGCTTCTCCGGAGGGGGACCCTACAATGAGCAGTTCTTC. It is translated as CASSFSGGGPYNEQFF.

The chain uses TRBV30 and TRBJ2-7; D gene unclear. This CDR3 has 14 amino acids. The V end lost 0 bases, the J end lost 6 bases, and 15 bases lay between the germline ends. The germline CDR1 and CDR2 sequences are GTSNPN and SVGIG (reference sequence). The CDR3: CAWSVSRLQPEQYF. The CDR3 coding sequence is TGTGCCTGGAGTGTAAGCAGGCTCCAGCCCGAGCAGTACTTC. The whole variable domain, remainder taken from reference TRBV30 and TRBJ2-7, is SQTIHQWPATLVQPVGSPLSLECTVEGTSNPNLYWYRQAAGRGLQLLFYSVGIGQISSEVPQNLSASRPQDRQFILSSKKLLLSDSGFYLCAWSVSRLQPEQYFGPGTRLTVT.

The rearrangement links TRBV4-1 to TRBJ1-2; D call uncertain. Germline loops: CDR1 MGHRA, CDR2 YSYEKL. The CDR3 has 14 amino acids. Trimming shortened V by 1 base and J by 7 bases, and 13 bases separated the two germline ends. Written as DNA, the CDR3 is TGCGCCAGCAGCCAAGCAGGCCCGGGGATTGGCTACACCTTC. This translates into CASSQAGPGIGYTF.

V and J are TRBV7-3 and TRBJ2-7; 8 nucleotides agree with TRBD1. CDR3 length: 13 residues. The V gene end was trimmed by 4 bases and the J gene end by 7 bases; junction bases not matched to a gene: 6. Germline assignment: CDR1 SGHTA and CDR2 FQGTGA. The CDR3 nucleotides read TGTGCCAGCAGCTCCGGACAGGGTTTAGAGCAGTACTTC. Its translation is CASSSGQGLEQYF.

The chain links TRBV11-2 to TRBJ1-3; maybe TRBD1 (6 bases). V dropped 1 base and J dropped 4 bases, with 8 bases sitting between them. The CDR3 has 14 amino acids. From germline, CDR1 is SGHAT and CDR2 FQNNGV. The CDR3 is CASSLGGHGNTIYF. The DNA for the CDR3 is TGTGCCAGCAGCTTAGGGGGACACGGAAACACCATATATTTT.

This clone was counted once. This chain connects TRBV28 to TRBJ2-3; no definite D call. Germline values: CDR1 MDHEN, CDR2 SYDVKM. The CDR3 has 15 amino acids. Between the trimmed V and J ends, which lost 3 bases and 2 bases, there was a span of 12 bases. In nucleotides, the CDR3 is TGTGCCAGCAGTTTCTCCGGGCCCCACACAGATACGCAGTATTTT. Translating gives CASSFSGPHTDTQYF.

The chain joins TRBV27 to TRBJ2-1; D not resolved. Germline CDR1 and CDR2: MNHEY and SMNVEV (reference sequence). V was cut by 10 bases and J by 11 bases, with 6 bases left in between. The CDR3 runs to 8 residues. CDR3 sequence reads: CANRKQFF. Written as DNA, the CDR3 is TGTGCCAATAGGAAGCAGTTCTTC.

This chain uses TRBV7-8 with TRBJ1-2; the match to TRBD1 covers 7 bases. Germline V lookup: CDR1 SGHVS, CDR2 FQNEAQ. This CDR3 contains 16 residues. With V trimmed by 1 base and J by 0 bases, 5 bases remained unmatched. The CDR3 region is CASSLGLGTANYGYTF. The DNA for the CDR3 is TGTGCCAGCAGCTTAGGTTTGGGGACAGCTAACTATGGCTACACCTTC.

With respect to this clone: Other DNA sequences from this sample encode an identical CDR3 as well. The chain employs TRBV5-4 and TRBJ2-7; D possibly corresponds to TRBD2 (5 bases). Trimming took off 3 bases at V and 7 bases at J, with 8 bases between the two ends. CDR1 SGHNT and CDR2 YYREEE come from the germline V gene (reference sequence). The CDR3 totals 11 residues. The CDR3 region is CASSSSGEQYF. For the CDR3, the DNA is TGTGCCAGCAGCTCCTCGGGGGAGCAGTACTTC. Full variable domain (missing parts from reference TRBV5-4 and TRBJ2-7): ETGVTQSPTHLIKTRGQQVTLRCSSQSGHNTVSWYQQALGQGPQFIFQYYREEENGRGNFPPRFSGLQFPNYSSELNVNALELDDSALYLCASSSSGEQYFGPGTRLTVT.

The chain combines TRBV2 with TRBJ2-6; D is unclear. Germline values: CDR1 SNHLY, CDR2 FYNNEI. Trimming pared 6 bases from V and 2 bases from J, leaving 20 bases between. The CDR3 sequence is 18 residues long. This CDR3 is CASRSREPTFPGANVLTF. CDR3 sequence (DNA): TGTGCCAGCAGGTCGAGAGAACCGACTTTCCCTGGGGCCAACGTCCTGACTTTC.

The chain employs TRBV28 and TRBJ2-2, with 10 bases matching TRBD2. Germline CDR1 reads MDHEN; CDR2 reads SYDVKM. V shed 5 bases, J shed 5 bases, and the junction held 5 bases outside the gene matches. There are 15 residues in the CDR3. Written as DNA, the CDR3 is TGTGCCAGCAGTCAGACTAGCGGGCGTACCGGGGAGCTGTTTTTT. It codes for CASSQTSGRTGELFF.

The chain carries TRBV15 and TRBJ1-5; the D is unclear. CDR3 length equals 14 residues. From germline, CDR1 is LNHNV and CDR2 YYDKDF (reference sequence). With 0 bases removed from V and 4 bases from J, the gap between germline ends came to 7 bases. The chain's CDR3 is CATSRDAENQPQHF. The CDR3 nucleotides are TGTGCCACCAGCAGAGATGCAGAAAATCAGCCCCAGCATTTT.

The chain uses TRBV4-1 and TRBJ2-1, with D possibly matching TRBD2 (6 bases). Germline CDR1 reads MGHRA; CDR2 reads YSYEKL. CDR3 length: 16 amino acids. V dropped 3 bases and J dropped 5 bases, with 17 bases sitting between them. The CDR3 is CASSQLLAPSHNEQFF. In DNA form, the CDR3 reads TGCGCCAGCAGCCAGCTACTAGCCCCTTCCCACAATGAGCAGTTCTTC.

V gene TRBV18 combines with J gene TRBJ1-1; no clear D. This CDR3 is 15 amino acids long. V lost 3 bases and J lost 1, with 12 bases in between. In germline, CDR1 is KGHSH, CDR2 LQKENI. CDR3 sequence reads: CASSPKNLENTEAFF. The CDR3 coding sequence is TGTGCCAGCTCACCTAAAAACTTGGAGAACACTGAAGCTTTCTTT.

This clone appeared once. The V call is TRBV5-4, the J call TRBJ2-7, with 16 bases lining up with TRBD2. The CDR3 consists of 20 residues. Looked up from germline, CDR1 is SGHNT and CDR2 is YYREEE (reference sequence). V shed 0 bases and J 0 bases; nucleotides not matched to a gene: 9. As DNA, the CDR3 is TGTGCCAGCAGCTTGGAAACCGTGGGGACTAGCGGGAGGGGCTCCTACGAGCAGTACTTC. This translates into CASSLETVGTSGRGSYEQYF. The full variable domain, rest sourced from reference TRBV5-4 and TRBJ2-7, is ETGVTQSPTHLIKTRGQQVTLRCSSQSGHNTVSWYQQALGQGPQFIFQYYREEENGRGNFPPRFSGLQFPNYSSELNVNALELDDSALYLCASSLETVGTSGRGSYEQYFGPGTRLTVT.

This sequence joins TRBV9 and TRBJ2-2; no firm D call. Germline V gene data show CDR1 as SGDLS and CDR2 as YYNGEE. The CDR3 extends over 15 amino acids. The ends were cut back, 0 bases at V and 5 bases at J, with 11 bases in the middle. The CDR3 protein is CASSVGRLGTGELFF. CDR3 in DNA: TGTGCCAGCAGCGTAGGCCGACTTGGGACCGGGGAGCTGTTTTTT.

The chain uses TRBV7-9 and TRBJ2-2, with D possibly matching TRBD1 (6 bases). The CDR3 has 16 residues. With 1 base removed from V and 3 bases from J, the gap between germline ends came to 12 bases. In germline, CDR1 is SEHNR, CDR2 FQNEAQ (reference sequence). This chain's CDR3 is CASSLVPGADTGELFF. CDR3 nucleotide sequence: TGTGCCAGCAGCTTAGTTCCAGGGGCAGACACCGGGGAGCTGTTTTTT.

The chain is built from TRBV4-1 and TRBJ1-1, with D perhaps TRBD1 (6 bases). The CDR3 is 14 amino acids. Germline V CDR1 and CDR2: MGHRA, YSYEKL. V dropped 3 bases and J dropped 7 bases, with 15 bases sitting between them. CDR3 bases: TGCGCCAGCAGCCACAACCTTGGACAGTTTGAAGCTTTCTTT. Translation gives CASSHNLGQFEAFF.

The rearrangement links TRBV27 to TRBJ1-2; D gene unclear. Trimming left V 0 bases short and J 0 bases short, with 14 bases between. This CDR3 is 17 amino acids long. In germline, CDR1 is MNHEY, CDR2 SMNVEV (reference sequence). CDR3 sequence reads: CASSLSLITLANYGYTF. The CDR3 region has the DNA TGTGCCAGCAGTTTATCCTTGATAACCCTAGCTAACTATGGCTACACCTTC.

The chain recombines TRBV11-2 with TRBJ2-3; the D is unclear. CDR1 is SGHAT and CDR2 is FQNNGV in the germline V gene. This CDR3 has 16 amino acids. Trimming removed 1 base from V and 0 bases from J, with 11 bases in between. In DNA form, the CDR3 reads TGTGCCAGCAGCTTAGTTCCGGCGGATAGCACAGATACGCAGTATTTT. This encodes CASSLVPADSTDTQYF.

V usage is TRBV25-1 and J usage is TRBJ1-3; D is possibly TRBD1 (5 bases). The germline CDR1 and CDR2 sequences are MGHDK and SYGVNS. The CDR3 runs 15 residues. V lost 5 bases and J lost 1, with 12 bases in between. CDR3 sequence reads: CASSSGTYSGNTIYF. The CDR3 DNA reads TGTGCCAGCAGTTCAGGGACTTATTCTGGAAACACCATATATTTT.